The 19 T cell receptor beta chains presented below share a single source sample, sequenced in a study of metastatic and nonmetastatic thyroid tumors. TCRdb reanalyzed the PCR reads with MiXCR. The sample has about 26,000 clones; 20% to 30% are singletons. All patients were treatment-naive before thyroid surgery. What was sequenced was blood. The source is a female donor with papillary thyroid cancer or a benign thyroid nodule (not recorded which). Some clones in this sample may be carry-over from other donors' samples.

V is TRBV5-5 and J is TRBJ2-7; D may be TRBD2 (5 bases). V was pared by 6 bases and J by 1 base, with 14 bases between. The germline CDR1 and CDR2 sequences are SGHKS and YYEKEE (reference sequence). The CDR3 has 14 amino acids. CDR3 protein: CASTPWTGSYEQYF. Here the CDR3 DNA reads TGTGCCAGCACCCCTTGGACTGGTTCCTACGAGCAGTACTTC.

This clone was found many times. The genes are TRBV14 and TRBJ2-1; 14 bases agree with TRBD2. Germline CDR1 reads SGHDN; CDR2 reads FVKESK. The CDR3 spans 17 residues. After removal of 0 bases from V and 8 bases from J, the junction contained 6 bases not matched to a gene. The CDR3 sequence: CASSQDGTSGRLYEQFF. CDR3 in DNA: TGTGCCAGCAGCCAAGATGGGACTAGCGGGAGACTCTATGAGCAGTTCTTC.

To note about this clone: Other DNA sequences in this specimen translate into the identical CDR3. The J gene is TRBJ2-3, the V gene TRBV6-2 or TRBV6-3; 9 nucleotides align to TRBD2. The CDR3 covers 15 residues. Germline lookup yields CDR1 MNHEY and CDR2 SVGEGT. V trimming: 5 bases; J trimming: 12 bases; junction bases outside the gene matches: 15. The CDR3 sequence is CASSPTLGLAVGQYF. DNA for the CDR3: TGTGCCAGCAGTCCTACCCTGGGACTAGCTGTTGGTCAGTATTTT.

Of note for this clone: One junction end disagrees with the germline gene, perhaps due to a read error. Written as DNA, the CDR3 is TGCGCCAGCGGACTATCGGGAGGGCCCTATGAGCAGTTCTTC. The encoded protein is CASGLSGGPYEQFF. This chain links TRBV6-1 with TRBJ2-1, with 8 positions matching TRBD2. Germline V gene data show CDR1 as MNHNS and CDR2 as SASEGT. This CDR3 is 14 amino acids long.

This clone was counted at least ten times. The chain has TRBV27 and TRBJ2-1; tentative D call: TRBD1 (5 bases). Trimming cost V 6 bases and J 0 bases, with 9 bases left between them. Germline V lookup: CDR1 MNHEY, CDR2 SMNVEV (reference sequence). The CDR3 has 14 residues. The CDR3: CASRVDNSYNEQFF. The CDR3, as DNA: TGTGCCAGCAGAGTGGACAACTCCTACAATGAGCAGTTCTTC.

This clone was detected ten times or more. The chain recombines TRBV9 with TRBJ2-3, with TRBD2 matching 8 bases. The CDR3 runs to 17 residues. The junction had 13 bases not matched to a gene; V was cut back by 4 bases and J by 3 bases. Looked up from germline, CDR1 is SGDLS and CDR2 is YYNGEE. The CDR3 protein is CASSNPPSSGMTDTQYF. The DNA of the CDR3 is TGTGCCAGCAGCAACCCGCCGAGTAGCGGGATGACAGATACGCAGTATTTT. The entire variable domain, with the rest obtained from reference TRBV9 and TRBJ2-3, is as follows: DSGVTQTPKHLITATGQRVTLRCSPRSGDLSVYWYQQSLDQGLQFLIQYYNGEERAKGNILERFSAQQFPDLHSELNLSSLELGDSALYFCASSNPPSSGMTDTQYFGPGTRLTVL.

The chain is built from TRBV19 and TRBJ1-5; no clear D. This CDR3 has 13 residues. The germline V gene has CDR1 LNHDA and CDR2 SQIVND (reference sequence). V lost 3 bases and J 3 bases, leaving 6 bases between the germline ends. CDR3 protein: CASSIPTNQPQHF. CDR3 DNA sequence: TGTGCCAGTAGTATCCCAACCAATCAGCCCCAGCATTTT.

Relative to its sample, this clone is medium-sized. The V gene is TRBV2, the J gene TRBJ2-1; 14 bases match TRBD2. V lost 7 bases, J lost 7 bases, and 6 bases stayed unmatched. Germline-derived CDR1 and CDR2 are SNHLY and FYNNEI. The CDR3 runs 15 residues. The CDR3 nucleotides read TGTGCCAGCAACATGGGACTAGCGGGAGAGAATGAGCAGTTCTTC. This gives the protein CASNMGLAGENEQFF.

In this sample, this clone turned up many times. The CDR3 nucleotides read TGTGCCAGCAGTGTTTTTTTAGGGGGGCCCTACCAAGAGACCCAGTACTTC. Translation: CASSVFLGGPYQETQYF. This sequence joins TRBV6-1 and TRBJ2-5, with D perhaps given as TRBD1 or TRBD2 (6 bases each). CDR1 and CDR2 from the germline V gene are MNHNS and SASEGT. The V and J ends lost 4 bases and 0 bases respectively, with 18 bases between them. This CDR3 has 17 amino acids.

This clone was counted at least ten times. This chain uses TRBV7-2 with TRBJ2-7, with 7 bases identical to TRBD1. V shed 1 base, J shed 7 bases, and the junction held 10 bases outside the gene matches. This CDR3 contains 15 residues. From germline, CDR1 is SGHTA and CDR2 FQGNSA. Here the CDR3 DNA reads TGTGCCAGCAGCTTAGTTATAGGGGGCTCGAGGGAGCAGTACTTC. Translating gives CASSLVIGGSREQYF.

This sequence joins TRBV6-1 and TRBJ2-3, with 7 bases matching TRBD1. Trimming at V came to 4 bases and at J to 2 bases, leaving 6 bases not matched to a gene. The CDR3 runs 15 residues. Germline CDR1 and CDR2: MNHNS and SASEGT. This CDR3 reads CASSVTGQVTDTQYF. The DNA of the CDR3 is TGTGCCAGCAGTGTGACAGGGCAGGTCACAGATACGCAGTATTTT.

As concerns this clone: The junction differs from germline at one of its ends, possibly a read error. The chain uses TRBV25-1 and TRBJ2-2, with TRBD2 matching over 12 bases. The CDR3 is 20 residues long. The V gene's germline CDR1 is MGHDK and CDR2 SYGVNS. Here the CDR3 reads CASSGWVGTSGPKGTVELFF. DNA for the CDR3: TGTGCCAGCAGTGGATGGGTGGGGACTAGCGGGCCCAAGGGCACCGTGGAGCTGTTTTTT.

CDR3 loop: CASSVEGARSPLHF. CDR3 bases: TGTGCCAGCAGCGTCGAGGGGGCGCGGTCACCCCTCCACTTT. V and J are TRBV9 and TRBJ1-6; 7 nucleotides agree with TRBD1. Germline-derived CDR1 and CDR2 are SGDLS and YYNGEE. The CDR3 consists of 14 residues. V was pared by 2 bases and J by 10 bases, with 6 bases of the junction left unmatched.

The V gene is TRBV6-1, the J gene TRBJ2-1; D gene uncertain. Germline V CDR1 and CDR2: MNHNS, SASEGT. V shed 6 bases and J shed 6 bases, with 18 bases lying between them. The length of the CDR3 is 15 residues. The CDR3 sequence is CASRKGNLVINEQFF. CDR3 sequence (DNA): TGTGCCAGCAGAAAAGGGAATTTAGTTATCAATGAGCAGTTCTTC.

This clone was seen repeatedly, ten times or more. The chain is built from TRBV24-1 and TRBJ2-5; D is perhaps TRBD1 or TRBD2 (6 bases each). The germline V gene encodes CDR1 KGHDR and CDR2 SFDVKD. The CDR3 contains 16 residues. Trimming stripped 2 bases from V and 5 bases from J, with 17 bases between. The CDR3 reads CATSDSGGGRGETQYF. The CDR3 DNA follows: TGTGCCACCAGTGATTCCGGAGGGGGTAGGGGGGAGACCCAGTACTTC.

CDR3 sequence (DNA): TGTGCCAGCAGCTTAGTTTGGGGGTATGAGCAGTTCTTC. It yields the protein CASSLVWGYEQFF. V usage is TRBV7-9 and J usage is TRBJ2-1; either TRBD1 or TRBD2 may supply D (5 bases each). The CDR3 has 13 residues. CDR1 is SEHNR, CDR2 FQNEAQ, per germline (reference sequence). V was trimmed by 1 base and J by 8 bases, leaving 9 bases between them.

By share, this clone counts as medium-sized (0.01 to 0.1%). The rearrangement joins TRBV20-1 to TRBJ2-7, with 12 bases fitting TRBD1. The CDR3 loop spans 13 amino acids. CDR1 is DFQATT, CDR2 SNEGSKA, per germline (reference sequence). Trimming cost V 6 bases and J 6 bases; bases outside gene matches: 6. The CDR3 sequence: CSAKGQGAGEQYV. In DNA, the CDR3 is TGCAGTGCAAAGGGACAGGGGGCGGGCGAGCAGTACGTC.

This clone was counted many times. The chain carries TRBV12-3 or TRBV12-4 and TRBJ2-3; D is possibly TRBD1 or TRBD2 (5 bases each). The CDR3 has 15 residues. V lost 6 bases, J lost 0 bases, and 13 bases lay in between. In DNA form, the CDR3 reads TGTGCCAGCAGCCCAGACAGCGGTAGCACAGATACGCAGTATTTT. Its translation: CASSPDSGSTDTQYF.

This clone was seen more than once but under ten times. V is TRBV18 and J is TRBJ1-1; D ambiguous. The CDR3 is made up of 12 amino acids. V shed 3 bases and J shed 13 bases, with 15 bases lying between them. Germline CDR1 and CDR2: KGHSH and LQKENI. CDR3 region: CASSPKKGGDFF. As DNA, the CDR3 is TGTGCCAGCTCACCGAAAAAGGGTGGAGATTTCTTT.